This T cell receptor (beta chain) was recorded in a study of cytomegalovirus exposure and HLA in healthy donors. Turning to the study itself: From HLA-typed donors, an early data release held some 80 million unique TCRs.

Losses at the gene ends were 5 bases for V and 5 bases for J; bases not matched to a gene: 11. Germline V gives CDR1 LNHDA, CDR2 SQIVND (reference sequence). The CDR3 spans 17 residues. Amplification used 60 Vbeta primers and 13 Jbeta primers. TCRdb keeps only in-frame clones here, not all; method: immunoSEQ multiplex PCR. Altogether around 130,000 clones are present, 75% to 85% being singletons, with the ten largest covering around 1.2%. The chain carries TRBV19 and TRBJ2-3; 12 bases agree with TRBD2. This clonotype originated in a girl aged 2-10 years in good health and CMV-seronegative. The sequencing input was PBMCs. CDR3 nucleotide sequence: TGTGCCAGTAGTCTCCGACTAGCGGGAGTAGGAGGAGATACGCAGTATTTT. Encoded protein: CASSLRLAGVGGDTQYF.